The present TCR beta chain was sequenced within a study of identical twins. Study observations and caveats: Twins' excess sharing was less marked for out-of-frame beta sequences.

CDR1 is MNHEY and CDR2 is SVGAGI in the germline V gene. V shed 4 bases and J 5 bases; nucleotides not matched to a gene: 14. The CDR3 spans 18 residues. Of note for this clonotype: Its antigen is still unknown.

TCRdb re-called the 5' RACE reads through MiXCR, storing one row per CDR3 protein. Found here are 1.5 million to 2 million distinct CDR3 sequences, around 29% of them singletons; the top ten hold roughly 0.3%. This clonotype originated in a newborn girl in good health. The genes are TRBV6-5 and TRBJ2-1, with 10 bases identical to TRBD2. The specimen was cord blood. For the CDR3, the DNA is TGTGCCAGCAGTTCCCGAGCGGGAGGGCTGACAACTAACAATGAGCAGTTCTTC. Translating gives CASSSRAGGLTTNNEQFF.